This TCR beta chain was retrieved from a study of shared clonotypes between healthy human individuals. Overall study results and limits: Read depth was anticipated to influence clonotype sharing among donors.

Naive-designated CD8 cells lacked CD45RO, were positively enriched for CCR7, and omitted terminally differentiated effector memory CD45RA+ cells. The J segment lost 0 bases and the V segment lost 2 bases, leaving 3 bases of the junction unmatched. The CDR3 length is 17 residues. Germline V CDR1 and CDR2: MDHEN, SYDVKM. As for this clone: Its cognate antigen is unknown.

Sequencing was performed with immunoSEQ multiplex PCR; in TCRdb, only in-frame clones are kept and a portion is missing. The sample consists of about 1,900,000 clones, just under 95% of them appearing once. The chain combines TRBV28 with TRBJ2-1, with TRBD2 identical over 11 bases. The material sequenced was naive CD8+ T cells sorted from blood. The receptor was isolated from a man between 18 and 29 years old in good health. The CDR3 is CASSLPSGGISYNEQFF. In DNA form, the CDR3 reads TGTGCCAGCAGTTTACCTAGCGGGGGGATCTCCTACAATGAGCAGTTCTTC.